This passage covers 22 T cell receptor beta chains from one sample sequenced in a study of cytomegalovirus exposure and HLA in healthy donors. The primer mix had 60 Vbeta and 13 Jbeta primers. Sequencing was performed with immunoSEQ multiplex PCR; in TCRdb, only in-frame clones are kept and a portion is missing. Of some 150,000 clones in the sample, roughly 80% were seen once. Sequences were obtained from PBMCs. These receptors all stem from a woman under 40 in good health and CMV-seronegative.

The rearrangement links TRBV30 to TRBJ2-1; D may be TRBD2 (6 bases). The V gene lost 5 bases and the J gene lost 8 bases, with 10 bases spanning the gap. This CDR3 region has 11 residues. Germline V gives CDR1 GTSNPN, CDR2 SVGIG (reference sequence). The CDR3 reads CAWGGVDEQFF. CDR3 coding DNA: TGTGCCTGGGGAGGGGTCGATGAGCAGTTCTTC.

The rearrangement joins TRBV27 to TRBJ1-1; possible D gene TRBD1, 5 bases. The CDR3 loop spans 13 amino acids. Germline CDR1 and CDR2: MNHEY and SMNVEV (reference sequence). The germline V and J ends were trimmed by 4 bases and 11 bases, with 17 bases remaining between them. CDR3 protein: CASSSNGQAGAFF. The CDR3 DNA is TGTGCCAGCAGTTCAAACGGACAAGCTGGCGCTTTCTTT.

The gene calls are TRBV19 and TRBJ2-5; perhaps TRBD2 as D (5 bases). The germline gives CDR1 LNHDA, CDR2 SQIVND (reference sequence). V gave up 3 bases and J gave up 5 bases, with 10 bases separating them. This CDR3 has 13 amino acids. The CDR3 coding sequence is TGTGCCAGTAGTATCAATTCGGGGGAGACCCAGTACTTC. This encodes CASSINSGETQYF.

The chain combines TRBV18 with TRBJ2-7; 8 bases align to TRBD1. CDR1 and CDR2 from the germline V gene are KGHSH and LQKENI. After removal of 0 bases from V and 3 bases from J, the junction contained 7 bases not matched to a gene. The CDR3 runs to 16 residues. CDR3 residues: CASSPPQGTGYYEQYF. The CDR3 DNA reads TGTGCCAGCTCACCACCCCAGGGGACAGGATACTACGAGCAGTACTTC.

This chain links TRBV30 with TRBJ1-6; the D gene is possibly TRBD1 (6 bases). This CDR3 is 14 amino acids long. CDR1 and CDR2 from the germline V gene are GTSNPN and SVGIG (reference sequence). Deletions cut 3 bases from V and 10 bases from J, with 16 bases between. CDR3 protein: CAWSLGTRASPLHF. The CDR3 DNA sequence: TGTGCCTGGAGCTTGGGGACACGGGCCTCACCCCTCCACTTT.

The rearrangement links TRBV5-1 to TRBJ2-7; 11 bases fit TRBD1. V gave up 1 base and J gave up 5 bases; unmatched junction bases: 8. This CDR3 spans 16 amino acids. Germline loops: CDR1 SGHRS, CDR2 YFSETQ. CDR3 sequence: CASSLRLGTGGNEQYF. CDR3 DNA sequence: TGCGCCAGCAGCTTGAGGTTGGGGACAGGGGGTAACGAGCAGTACTTC.

This clone was observed a few times. This sequence joins TRBV6-5 and TRBJ1-2; no reliable D call. V lost 0 bases and J 3 bases, leaving 11 bases between the germline ends. This CDR3 is built from 15 residues. Germline CDR1 is MNHEY and CDR2 is SVGAGI. DNA for the CDR3: TGTGCCAGCAGTTACTCTCCCGATCCGGACTATGGCTACACCTTC. This translates into CASSYSPDPDYGYTF.

The chain uses TRBV10-3 and TRBJ2-3; 12 bases agree with TRBD2. This CDR3 is built from 16 residues. V dropped 6 bases and J dropped 2; count of bases not matched to a gene: 6. Per the germline V gene, CDR1 is ENHRY and CDR2 is SYGVKD. In nucleotides, the CDR3 is TGTGCCATCAGAGCCGGACTAGCGGGGATCACAGATACGCAGTATTTT. Translated: CAIRAGLAGITDTQYF.

The chain carries TRBV19 and TRBJ1-1; TRBD1 agrees at 8 bases. This CDR3 is 13 amino acids long. The ends lost 4 bases at V and 4 bases at J; junction bases unmatched: 2. Germline assignment: CDR1 LNHDA and CDR2 SQIVND (reference sequence). The chain's CDR3 is CASSTGGLTEAFF. CDR3 nucleotide sequence: TGTGCCAGTAGTACAGGGGGCCTCACTGAAGCTTTCTTT.

This clone was recorded a few times. This chain connects TRBV7-9 to TRBJ1-1; D uncertain. CDR1 is SEHNR, CDR2 FQNEAQ, per germline (reference sequence). The germline V and J ends were trimmed by 7 bases and 0 bases, with 9 bases remaining between them. The CDR3 is 13 amino acids. CDR3 bases: TGTGCCAGCAAGGCGGGAATGAACACTGAAGCTTTCTTT. Encoded protein: CASKAGMNTEAFF.

The chain combines TRBV7-9 with TRBJ2-2, with 10 bases fitting TRBD2. Looked up from germline, CDR1 is SEHNR and CDR2 is FQNEAQ (reference sequence). This CDR3 has 15 amino acids. The V and J ends lost 4 bases and 7 bases, in that order; junction bases with no gene match: 6. The CDR3 DNA sequence: TGTGCCAGCAGCTCCGTGGCTAGCGGGGGCGGGGAGCTGTTTTTT. As protein: CASSSVASGGGELFF. Combining the CDR3 with reference TRBV7-9 and TRBJ2-2 gives the whole variable domain DTGVSQNPRHKITKRGQNVTFRCDPISEHNRLYWYRQTLGQGPEFLTYFQNEAQLEKSRLLSDRFSAERPKGSFSTLEIQRTEQGDSAMYLCASSSVASGGGELFFGEGSRLTVL.

The chain employs TRBV10-2 and TRBJ2-5, with TRBD1 matching over 9 bases. The V gene end was trimmed by 8 bases and the J gene end by 3 bases; junction bases not matched to a gene: 4. Germline-derived CDR1 and CDR2 are WSHSY and SAAADI. This CDR3 contains 13 residues. CDR3 coding DNA: TGCGCCAGCGGCCGGGACAGGGAAGAGACCCAGTACTTC. Its translation is CASGRDREETQYF.

This chain connects TRBV5-4 to TRBJ2-7; D might be TRBD1 (6 bases). The CDR3 is made up of 14 amino acids. Germline CDR1 SGHNT, CDR2 YYREEE (reference sequence). V was cut by 4 bases and J by 2 bases, with 13 bases left in between. The CDR3 nucleotides are TGTGCCAGCAGCCGGACCAGGGGTACCTACGAGCAGTACTTC. Amino acids: CASSRTRGTYEQYF.

This chain connects TRBV9 to TRBJ2-5; weak D call: TRBD1 (6 bases). V shed 0 bases and J shed 7 bases, with 13 bases lying between them. The length of the CDR3 is 14 residues. Germline CDR1 SGDLS, CDR2 YYNGEE. The CDR3 DNA follows: TGTGCCAGCAGCGTAGGGGACACCCTGGGGACCCAGTACTTC. The encoded protein is CASSVGDTLGTQYF.

The chain uses TRBV30 and TRBJ1-2; TRBD1 might be the D (5 bases). The CDR3 is 14 residues long. Between the trimmed V and J ends, which lost 5 bases and 5 bases, there was a span of 18 bases. The germline V gene has CDR1 GTSNPN and CDR2 SVGIG (reference sequence). The CDR3 protein is CAWDYRFPGYGYTF. CDR3 nucleotide sequence: TGTGCCTGGGATTACAGGTTCCCAGGGTATGGCTACACCTTC.

This clone was recorded a few times. The V gene is TRBV6-1, the J gene TRBJ1-3; TRBD1 matches 7 bases. With V trimmed by 7 bases and J by 0 bases, 6 bases remained unmatched. Germline CDR1 and CDR2: MNHNS and SASEGT. The CDR3 has 15 residues. This chain's CDR3 is CASKPGDSSGNTIYF. For the CDR3, the DNA is TGTGCCAGCAAGCCGGGGGACAGCTCTGGAAACACCATATATTTT.

The V call is TRBV15, the J call TRBJ2-1; no firm D call. Trimming removed 0 bases at V and 5 bases at J, with 5 bases between. This CDR3 contains 13 residues. CDR1 is LNHNV and CDR2 is YYDKDF in the germline V gene (reference sequence). The DNA for the CDR3 is TGTGCCACCAGCAGAGACAGGAACAATGAGCAGTTCTTC. This gives the protein CATSRDRNNEQFF. Full variable domain (outside the CDR3, taken from reference TRBV15 and TRBJ2-1): DAMVIQNPRYQVTQFGKPVTLSCSQTLNHNVMYWYQQKSSQAPKLLFHYYDKDFNNEADTPDNFQSRRPNTSFCFLDIRSPGLGDTAMYLCATSRDRNNEQFFGPGTRLTVL.

The V gene is TRBV19, the J gene TRBJ2-1, with TRBD1 matching over 10 bases. The CDR3 has 15 amino acids. Per the germline V gene, CDR1 is LNHDA and CDR2 is SQIVND (reference sequence). The V gene end was trimmed by 10 bases and the J gene end by 3 bases; junction bases not matched to a gene: 9. CDR3 coding DNA: TGTGCCATTGGACCAGGGACAGGGGACTACAATGAGCAGTTCTTC. Translating it yields CAIGPGTGDYNEQFF.

The chain is built from TRBV5-4 and TRBJ2-3; 15 bases agree with TRBD2. Germline CDR1 and CDR2: SGHNT and YYREEE (reference sequence). The CDR3 is 18 amino acids. The ends lost 3 bases at V and 3 bases at J; junction bases unmatched: 8. The CDR3 region has the DNA TGTGCCAGCAGCTCCGGGACTAGCGGGGGGCCTAGGACAGATACGCAGTATTTT. This sequence encodes CASSSGTSGGPRTDTQYF.

J is TRBJ1-1 and V is TRBV19; D gene uncertain. CDR3 length: 13 amino acids. Trimming took off 3 bases at V and 5 bases at J, with 10 bases between the two ends. Germline CDR1 reads LNHDA; CDR2 reads SQIVND (reference sequence). The CDR3 DNA follows: TGTGCCAGTAGTATGGTCCCCGAGACTGAAGCTTTCTTT. It codes for CASSMVPETEAFF.

J is TRBJ2-3 and V is TRBV7-3; D unresolved. The CDR3 has 15 amino acids. V lost 5 bases and J 1 base, leaving 13 bases between the germline ends. Germline V gene lookup returns CDR1 SGHTA and CDR2 FQGTGA. The CDR3 DNA follows: TGTGCCAGCAGCCTCTCCCGAGGAGGCACAGATACGCAGTATTTT. Amino acid sequence: CASSLSRGGTDTQYF.

The CDR3 loop reads CASSLDVVAGGPYTGELFF. The CDR3 DNA reads as TGTGCCAGCAGCTTAGATGTGGTAGCGGGGGGGCCGTACACCGGGGAGCTGTTTTTT. The genes are TRBV11-2 and TRBJ2-2, with 11 bases fitting TRBD2. V trimming: 0 bases; J trimming: 3 bases; junction bases outside the gene matches: 9. The CDR3 covers 19 residues. Germline V gene sequence: CDR1 SGHAT, CDR2 FQNNGV.